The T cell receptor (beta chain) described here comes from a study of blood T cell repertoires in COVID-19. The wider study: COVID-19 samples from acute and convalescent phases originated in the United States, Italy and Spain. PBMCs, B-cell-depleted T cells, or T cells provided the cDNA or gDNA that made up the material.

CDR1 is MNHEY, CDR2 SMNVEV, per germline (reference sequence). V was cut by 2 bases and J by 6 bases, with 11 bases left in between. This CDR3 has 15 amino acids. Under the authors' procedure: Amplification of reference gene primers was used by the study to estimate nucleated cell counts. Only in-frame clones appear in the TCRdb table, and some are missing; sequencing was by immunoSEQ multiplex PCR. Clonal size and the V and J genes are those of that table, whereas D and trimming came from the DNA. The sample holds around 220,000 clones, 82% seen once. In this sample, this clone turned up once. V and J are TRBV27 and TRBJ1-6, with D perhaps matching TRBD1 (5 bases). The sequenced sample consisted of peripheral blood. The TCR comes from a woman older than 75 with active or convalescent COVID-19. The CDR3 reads CASSLPGVGNSPLHF. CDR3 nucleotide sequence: TGTGCCAGCAGTTTACCGGGGGTTGGTAATTCACCCCTCCACTTT.